Presented here are 32 T cell receptor beta chains from one specimen sequenced in a study of blood T cell repertoires in COVID-19. Clones were sequenced by immunoSEQ multiplex PCR, and TCRdb holds only the in-frame ones, with some missing. The sample includes some 140,000 clones, 80% to 85% of them seen just once. What was sequenced was PBMCs or T cells enriched from blood (not recorded which). The receptors shown here come from a man aged 25-45 years who had recovered from COVID-19.

This clone was recorded once. V gene TRBV5-4 combines with J gene TRBJ1-2, with D maybe TRBD1 (5 bases). V was shortened by 4 bases and J by 7 bases, with 11 bases between the two germline ends. The CDR3 is 12 amino acids. Germline CDR1 is SGHNT and CDR2 is YYREEE (reference sequence). The CDR3 spells CASSKTVSGYTF. CDR3 DNA sequence: TGTGCCAGCAGCAAGACAGTGAGTGGCTACACCTTC.

The sample holds one count of this clone. The chain uses TRBV27 and TRBJ1-1; no definite D call. The CDR3 has 15 amino acids. Trimming removed 5 bases at V and 0 bases at J, with 13 bases between. CDR1 MNHEY and CDR2 SMNVEV come from the germline V gene (reference sequence). The CDR3: CASSPHKNLNTEAFF. In DNA, the CDR3 is TGTGCCAGCAGTCCCCACAAGAATCTGAACACTGAAGCTTTCTTT.

The V call is TRBV5-1, the J call TRBJ2-7; D possibly corresponds to TRBD1 (5 bases). Germline lookup yields CDR1 SGHRS and CDR2 YFSETQ. The CDR3 has 16 amino acids. The germline V and J ends were trimmed by 4 bases and 2 bases, with 19 bases remaining between them. CDR3 in amino acids: CASSPVGQGGTYEQYF. The CDR3 nucleotides read TGCGCCAGCAGCCCGGTCGGGCAGGGCGGAACCTACGAGCAGTACTTC.

The chain recombines TRBV12-5 with TRBJ2-5; 8 nucleotides line up with TRBD2. CDR1 is LGHNT and CDR2 is FRNRAP in the germline V gene. The CDR3 contains 15 residues. Trimming took 6 bases from V and 2 from J; bases not matched to a gene: 8. The CDR3 here is CASGRGGIVQETQYF. DNA of the CDR3: TGTGCTAGTGGCCGCGGGGGGATAGTACAAGAGACCCAGTACTTC.

The V call is TRBV6-5, the J call TRBJ1-1, with a weak D call TRBD1 (6 bases). The V end lost 6 bases, the J end lost 0 bases, and 11 bases lay between the germline ends. CDR3 length: 14 residues. Germline V gives CDR1 MNHEY, CDR2 SVGAGI. CDR3 region: CASRTQGLNTEAFF. In nucleotides, the CDR3 is TGTGCCAGCAGAACACAGGGTTTGAACACTGAAGCTTTCTTT.

The V and J genes are TRBV19 and TRBJ2-1; 9 bases are a match to TRBD2. CDR3 length: 16 residues. Germline-derived CDR1 and CDR2 are LNHDA and SQIVND (reference sequence). Trimming at V came to 4 bases and at J to 9 bases, leaving 13 bases not matched to a gene. The CDR3 DNA sequence: TGTGCCAGTAGTACACGGGGTAATAGCGGGAGTGTTGAGCAGTTCTTC. Protein sequence: CASSTRGNSGSVEQFF.

This rearrangement joins TRBV7-7 to TRBJ2-2; D is unresolved. From germline, CDR1 is SSHAT and CDR2 FNYEAQ (reference sequence). The CDR3 totals 14 residues. V lost 3 bases and J 4 bases, leaving 9 bases between the germline ends. CDR3 DNA sequence: TGTGCCAGCAGCTTCGACTTAGCCACCGGGGAGCTGTTTTTT. This encodes CASSFDLATGELFF.

The J gene is TRBJ2-6, the V gene TRBV3-1 (or the pseudogene TRBV3-2), with TRBD1 matching 7 bases. CDR3 length: 12 amino acids. Germline V gene data show CDR1 as LGHDT and CDR2 as YNNKEL (reference sequence). With V trimmed by 4 bases and J by 18 bases, 9 bases remained unmatched. Here the CDR3 DNA reads TGTGCCAGCAGCCCGGGACAGCTCTTACCGACTTTC. It codes for CASSPGQLLPTF.

The chain joins TRBV5-5 to TRBJ1-2; 12 bases align to TRBD1. CDR3 length: 16 amino acids. V gave up 2 bases and J gave up 4 bases; unmatched junction bases: 6. Germline V lookup: CDR1 SGHKS, CDR2 YYEKEE (reference sequence). The CDR3 reads CASSFRDRGLGYGYTF. The CDR3 nucleotides read TGTGCCAGCAGCTTCCGGGACAGGGGGCTAGGCTATGGCTACACCTTC.

This clone was recorded a few times. J is TRBJ2-7 and V is TRBV5-4; 8 bases are shared with TRBD1. The junction had 8 bases not matched to a gene; V was cut back by 0 bases and J by 9 bases. The CDR3 consists of 14 residues. Germline V gene lookup returns CDR1 SGHNT and CDR2 YYREEE (reference sequence). CDR3 sequence (DNA): TGTGCCAGCAGCTTGGCGCGACAGGGGAGACGGCAGTACTTC. This codes for CASSLARQGRRQYF.

The chain uses TRBV10-1 and TRBJ2-3; 7 positions agree with TRBD2. The junction had 2 bases not matched to a gene; V was cut back by 2 bases and J by 0 bases. In germline, CDR1 is WNHNN, CDR2 SYGVQD (reference sequence). The CDR3 is made up of 15 amino acids. CDR3 in DNA: TGCGCCAGCAGTGAGGGACTAGGGAGCACAGATACGCAGTATTTT. Its protein product is CASSEGLGSTDTQYF.

The chain joins TRBV9 to TRBJ2-2, with D perhaps TRBD2 (5 bases). The CDR3 loop spans 16 amino acids. V lost 3 bases and J lost 9, with 21 bases in between. Germline V gene data show CDR1 as SGDLS and CDR2 as YYNGEE. CDR3 sequence (DNA): TGTGCCAGCAGCGCTGGCTTCGTTGGGAGAGGCTGGGAGCTGTTTTTT. Its protein is CASSAGFVGRGWELFF.

There are a few counts of this clone. The V call is TRBV7-8, the J call TRBJ1-4; perhaps TRBD1 as D (6 bases). This CDR3 has 16 amino acids. V was cut by 1 base and J by 7 bases, with 16 bases left in between. Germline values: CDR1 SGHVS, CDR2 FQNEAQ. The CDR3 sequence: CASSLGRTGLAEKLFF. CDR3 nucleotides: TGTGCCAGCAGCTTAGGAAGAACAGGGTTGGCTGAAAAACTGTTTTTT.

The chain links TRBV19 to TRBJ1-5; the D is unclear. This CDR3 contains 13 residues. Germline V gene data show CDR1 as LNHDA and CDR2 as SQIVND (reference sequence). V was clipped by 6 bases and J by 3 bases, with 9 bases between them. The DNA for the CDR3 is TGTGCCAGTAGCGTTCAGAACAATCAGCCCCAGCATTTT. Its protein product is CASSVQNNQPQHF.

This chain joins TRBV5-8 and TRBJ1-5; perhaps TRBD1 as D (5 bases). The germline CDR1 and CDR2 sequences are SGHTS and YDEGEE. The CDR3 is made up of 15 amino acids. V was clipped by 4 bases and J by 2 bases, with 13 bases between them. CDR3 amino acids: CASSPGFLGNQPQHF. For the CDR3, the DNA is TGTGCCAGCAGCCCAGGGTTTTTAGGCAATCAGCCCCAGCATTTT.

V is TRBV24-1 and J is TRBJ1-2; no clear D gene. Germline V lookup: CDR1 KGHDR, CDR2 SFDVKD. V was clipped by 4 bases and J by 0 bases, with 14 bases between them. The CDR3 covers 16 residues. Here the CDR3 reads CATSDRRPRTNYGYTF. Written as DNA, the CDR3 is TGTGCCACCAGTGACCGTAGACCGAGGACTAACTATGGCTACACCTTC.

Only a few counts were recorded for this clone. This rearrangement joins TRBV5-3 to TRBJ1-1, with a tentative D call TRBD1 (6 bases). TRBV5-3 is an ORF, with its function uncertain. This CDR3 spans 16 amino acids. V lost 4 bases and J 1 base, leaving 17 bases between the germline ends. The CDR3 sequence is CARSAIPGQWNTEAFF. The CDR3 DNA is TGTGCCAGAAGCGCCATTCCTGGACAGTGGAACACTGAAGCTTTCTTT.

This rearrangement joins TRBV15 to TRBJ1-5, with D perhaps matching TRBD1 (5 bases). V lost 0 bases to trimming and J lost 5 bases, with 14 bases between them. The CDR3 consists of 16 residues. Germline V gene sequence: CDR1 LNHNV, CDR2 YYDKDF (reference sequence). CDR3 coding DNA: TGTGCCACCAGCAGAGATAGGGGAGGGACGGATCAGCCCCAGCATTTT. Its translation: CATSRDRGGTDQPQHF.

The chain recombines TRBV7-3 with TRBJ2-3; TRBD2 matches at 11 bases. CDR1 and CDR2 from the germline V gene are SGHTA and FQGTGA. The CDR3 is made up of 17 amino acids. V dropped 5 bases and J dropped 3; count of bases not matched to a gene: 10. The CDR3 nucleotides are TGTGCCAGCAGCGCCGGGACTAGCGGAGACGTGACAGATACGCAGTATTTT. As protein: CASSAGTSGDVTDTQYF.

The gene calls are TRBV19 and TRBJ1-5; no reliable D call. Germline V gene lookup returns CDR1 LNHDA and CDR2 SQIVND (reference sequence). Trimming took 1 base from V and 5 from J, leaving 6 bases between them. The CDR3 is made up of 13 amino acids. The CDR3 region is CASSIVQDQPQHF. CDR3 coding DNA: TGTGCCAGTAGTATAGTGCAGGATCAGCCCCAGCATTTT.

This rearrangement joins TRBV28 to TRBJ2-7; D ambiguous. This CDR3 has 13 amino acids. The V gene's germline CDR1 is MDHEN and CDR2 SYDVKM. The ends were cut back, 3 bases at V and 6 bases at J, with 12 bases in the middle. CDR3 DNA: TGTGCCAGCAGTTTTGTGGAGCGCGGCGAGCAGTACGTC. It codes for CASSFVERGEQYV.

This clone was counted between two and nine times. This chain connects TRBV5-1 to TRBJ2-2; the match to TRBD1 covers 8 bases. The CDR3 length is 16 residues. The germline CDR1 and CDR2 sequences are SGHRS and YFSETQ. Trimming took 2 bases from V and 5 from J; bases not matched to a gene: 8. DNA for the CDR3: TGCGCCAGCAGCTTACTGTGGACAGGGAAGACCGGGGAGCTGTTTTTT. It is translated as CASSLLWTGKTGELFF. Variable domain in full (rest from reference TRBV5-1 and TRBJ2-2): KAGVTQTPRYLIKTRGQQVTLSCSPISGHRSVSWYQQTPGQGLQFLFEYFSETQRNKGNFPGRFSGRQFSNSRSEMNVSTLELGDSALYLCASSLLWTGKTGELFFGEGSRLTVL.

DNA for the CDR3: TGTGCCAGCAGCTTGGTGACGGGAAACTATGGCTACACCTTC. Amino acid sequence: CASSLVTGNYGYTF. V gene TRBV5-6 combines with J gene TRBJ1-2; D is unclear. This CDR3 comprises 14 residues. V gave up 0 bases and J gave up 2 bases, with 8 bases separating them. Germline V CDR1 and CDR2: SGHDT, YYEEEE.

This rearrangement joins TRBV19 to TRBJ1-2, with TRBD1 matching over 7 bases. The ends lost 7 bases at V and 2 bases at J; junction bases unmatched: 10. From germline, CDR1 is LNHDA and CDR2 SQIVND (reference sequence). CDR3 length: 15 residues. This chain's CDR3 is CASTNEGQKNYGYTF. The CDR3 DNA is TGTGCCAGTACCAATGAGGGACAGAAAAACTATGGCTACACCTTC.

The rearrangement joins TRBV5-6 to TRBJ1-3; TRBD1 matches 8 bases. The ends lost 4 bases at V and 2 bases at J; junction bases unmatched: 8. Germline lookup yields CDR1 SGHDT and CDR2 YYEEEE. This CDR3 spans 16 amino acids. Here the CDR3 reads CASSPRTGRTGNTIYF. In nucleotides, the CDR3 is TGTGCCAGCAGCCCACGGACAGGGAGGACTGGAAACACCATATATTTT.

The chain couples TRBV30 to TRBJ1-3; a possible D gene is TRBD1 (5 bases). V was cut by 3 bases and J by 0 bases, with 9 bases left in between. CDR1 is GTSNPN and CDR2 is SVGIG in the germline V gene (reference sequence). This CDR3 spans 14 amino acids. The CDR3 loop reads CAWRGGGSGNTIYF. The CDR3 DNA sequence: TGTGCCTGGAGGGGGGGTGGCTCTGGAAACACCATATATTTT.

This chain joins TRBV24-1 and TRBJ1-2; tentatively, D is TRBD1 (6 bases). The ends were cut back, 7 bases at V and 5 bases at J, with 25 bases in the middle. The length of the CDR3 is 17 residues. Germline V gene lookup returns CDR1 KGHDR and CDR2 SFDVKD. The CDR3 loop reads CATRGGPNIFFEYGYTF. In DNA, the CDR3 is TGTGCCACCAGGGGGGGGCCAAACATCTTTTTCGAGTATGGCTACACCTTC.

The rearrangement joins TRBV11-2 to TRBJ1-4; D gene unclear. Trimming took off 8 bases at V and 8 bases at J, with 12 bases between the two ends. There are 12 residues in the CDR3. Germline V CDR1 and CDR2: SGHAT, FQNNGV. The CDR3 sequence: CASGGFREKLFF. DNA of the CDR3: TGTGCCAGCGGAGGTTTTAGAGAAAAACTGTTTTTT.

The V gene is TRBV18, the J gene TRBJ1-4; no firm D call. With 5 bases removed from V and 4 bases from J, the gap between germline ends came to 11 bases. This CDR3 spans 14 amino acids. In germline, CDR1 is KGHSH, CDR2 LQKENI. CDR3 nucleotide sequence: TGTGCCAGCTCAAACACGGGGAATAATGAAAAACTGTTTTTT. Amino acids: CASSNTGNNEKLFF. Based on the CDR3 plus reference TRBV18 and TRBJ1-4, the full variable domain is NAGVMQNPRHLVRRRGQEARLRCSPMKGHSHVYWYRQLPEEGLKFMVYLQKENIIDESGMPKERFSAEFPKEGPSILRIQQVVRGDSAAYFCASSNTGNNEKLFFGSGTQLSVL.

The count of this clone is one. This chain joins TRBV6-5 and TRBJ2-1, with D perhaps TRBD2 (6 bases). The CDR3 has 16 residues. V was cut by 0 bases and J by 0 bases, with 9 bases left in between. Germline-derived CDR1 and CDR2 are MNHEY and SVGAGI. The CDR3 DNA reads as TGTGCCAGCAGTTACTCTGGGGGGAGCTCCTACAATGAGCAGTTCTTC. The encoded protein is CASSYSGGSSYNEQFF.

This clone was observed once. The chain recombines TRBV3-1 (or the pseudogene TRBV3-2) with TRBJ1-1, with 7 positions matching TRBD1. V dropped 4 bases and J dropped 2; count of bases not matched to a gene: 13. Germline CDR1 reads LGHDT; CDR2 reads YNNKEL (reference sequence). CDR3 length: 17 amino acids. This chain's CDR3 is CASSPFRDSKGNTEAFF. In DNA, the CDR3 is TGTGCCAGCAGCCCCTTTAGGGACAGCAAGGGAAACACTGAAGCTTTCTTT.

This chain connects TRBV19 to TRBJ1-1; possible D gene TRBD1, 6 bases. Trimming removed 10 bases at V and 2 bases at J, with 14 bases between. Germline V gene sequence: CDR1 LNHDA, CDR2 SQIVND (reference sequence). The CDR3 is 13 amino acids. The CDR3 DNA follows: TGTGCCACCGCGGGGGCCCCTAACACTGAAGCTTTCTTT. Protein sequence: CATAGAPNTEAFF.